The TCR beta chain under discussion was sequenced for a study of blood T cells in healthy people across ages. Germline CDR1 is LGHDT and CDR2 is YNNKEL (reference sequence). The CDR3 spans 14 residues. With a J-beta primer mix and a sample-barcoded 5' primer, a second PCR ran roughly 6 to 11 cycles. TCRdb re-called the 5' RACE reads with MiXCR, one entry per CDR3 protein. The sample lists hundreds of thousands of distinct CDR3 sequences; 25% to 35% were seen once. This TCR derives from a woman older than 75 in good health. Specimen: blood. The chain has TRBV3-1 and TRBJ2-5, with 7 bases that match TRBD2. The DNA end is a closer match to TRBJ2-1, so the J assignment may be wrong. The CDR3 region is CASRRAGPQETQFF. The CDR3 DNA reads TGTGCCAGTAGAAGAGCGGGGCCCCAAGAGACCCAGTTCTTC.